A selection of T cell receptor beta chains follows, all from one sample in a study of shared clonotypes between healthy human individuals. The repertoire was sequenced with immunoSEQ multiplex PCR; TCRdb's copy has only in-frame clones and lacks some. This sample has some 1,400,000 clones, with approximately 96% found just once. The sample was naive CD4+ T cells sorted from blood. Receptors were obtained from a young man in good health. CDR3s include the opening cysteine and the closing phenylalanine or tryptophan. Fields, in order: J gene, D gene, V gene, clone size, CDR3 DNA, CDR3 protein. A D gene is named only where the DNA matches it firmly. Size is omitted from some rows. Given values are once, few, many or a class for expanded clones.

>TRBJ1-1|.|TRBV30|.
TGTGCCTGGAGTAGGTTCAACACTGAAGCTTTCTTT
CAWSRFNTEAFF
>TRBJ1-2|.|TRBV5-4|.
TGTGCCAGCAGCCGTGTCGACCCGGCGGGAGGCTACACCTTC
CASSRVDPAGGYTF
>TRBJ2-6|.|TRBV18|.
TGTGCCAGCTCATCGTCTGGGGCCAACGTCCTGACTTTC
CASSSSGANVLTF
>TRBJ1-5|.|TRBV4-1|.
TGCGCCAGCAGCCAAGAAGTGGCTGCACTTAATAGCAATCAGCCCCAGCATTTT
CASSQEVAALNSNQPQHF
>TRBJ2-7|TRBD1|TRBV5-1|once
TGCGCCAGCGGGATTACAGGGGGCAGCGAGCAGTACTTC
CASGITGGSEQYF
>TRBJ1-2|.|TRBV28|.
TGTGCCAGCAGTTTTTCAGGGGAAAACAACTATGGCTACACCTTC
CASSFSGENNYGYTF
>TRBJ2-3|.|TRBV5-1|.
TGCGCCAGCAGCCCTGGGCCGGGGGAACGCACAGATACGCAGTATTTT
CASSPGPGERTDTQYF
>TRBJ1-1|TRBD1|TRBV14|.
TGTGCCAGCAGCCAAGTGCTGGCAGGGGGCACTGAAGCTTTCTTT
CASSQVLAGGTEAFF
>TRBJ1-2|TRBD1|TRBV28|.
TGTGCCAGCAGTTGGGGGACAGGGTTTGGCTACACCTTC
CASSWGTGFGYTF
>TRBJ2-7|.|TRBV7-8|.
TGTGCCAGCAGCTTTCCGCCTACCCGCGAGCAGTACTTC
CASSFPPTREQYF
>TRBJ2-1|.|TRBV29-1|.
TGCAGCGCCGGGTCCTTCAATGAGCAGTTCTTC
CSAGSFNEQFF
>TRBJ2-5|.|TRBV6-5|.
TGTGCCAGCAGTTACTCGTTCGGCCAAGAGACCCAGTACTTC
CASSYSFGQETQYF
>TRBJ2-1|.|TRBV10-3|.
TGTGCCAGTACAAAGGACACGAGCTCCTACAATGAGCAGTTCTTC
CASTKDTSSYNEQFF
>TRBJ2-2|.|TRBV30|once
TGTGCCTGGAGTCGGGCAGCCACCGGGGAGCTGTTTTTT
CAWSRAATGELFF
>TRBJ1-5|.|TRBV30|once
TGTGCCTGGAGTAATGGGGCGCCCGATCAGCCCCAGCATTTT
CAWSNGAPDQPQHF
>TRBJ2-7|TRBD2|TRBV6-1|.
TGTGCCAGCAGTGAAGGACTAGCGGGGACGTACGAGCAGTACTTC
CASSEGLAGTYEQYF
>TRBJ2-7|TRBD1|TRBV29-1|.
TGCAGCGCTAGGGGGACAGGGAAAGGGCAGTACTTC
CSARGTGKGQYF
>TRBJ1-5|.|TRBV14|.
TGTGCCAGCAGCCAGGGGGTCAATCAGCCCCAGCATTTT
CASSQGVNQPQHF
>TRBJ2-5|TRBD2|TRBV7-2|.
TGTGCCAGCAGCCCGGGACTAGATAAGGGGGGGACCCAGTACTTC
CASSPGLDKGGTQYF
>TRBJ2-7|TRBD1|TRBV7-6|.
TGTGCCAGCAGCTTAGCAACAGGGGGCGAGTACGAGCAGTACTTC
CASSLATGGEYEQYF
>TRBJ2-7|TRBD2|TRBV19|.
TGTGCCAGTAGTACGCTACAGGGACTAGCGGGAGCCTACGAGCAGTACTTC
CASSTLQGLAGAYEQYF
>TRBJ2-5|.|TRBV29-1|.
TGCAGCGTTTCCCCGGTGGGCCCCCAAGAGACCCAGTACTTC
CSVSPVGPQETQYF
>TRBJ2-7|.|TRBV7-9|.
TGTGCCAGCAGCCCAGGGACCTCCAGCTCCTACGAGCAGTACTTC
CASSPGTSSSYEQYF
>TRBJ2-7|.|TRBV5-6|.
TGTGCCAGCAGCTTGGCCGTGGTAACTACCTACGAGCAGTACTTC
CASSLAVVTTYEQYF
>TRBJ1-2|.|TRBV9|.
TGTGCCAGCAGCGTAGAACTGGGGGCAGGCTATGGCTACACCTTC
CASSVELGAGYGYTF
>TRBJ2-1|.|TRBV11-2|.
TGTGCCAGCAGCCCCTCTATCGAAAATGAGCAGTTCTTC
CASSPSIENEQFF
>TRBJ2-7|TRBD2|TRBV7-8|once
TGTGCCAGCAGCTCGTCCCGACTAGCGGGACTCCCCATCGAGCAGTACTTC
CASSSSRLAGLPIEQYF
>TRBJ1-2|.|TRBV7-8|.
TGTGCCAGCAGCTTTGCGGGGCGCAACTATGGCTACACCTTC
CASSFAGRNYGYTF
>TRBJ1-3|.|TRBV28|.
TGTGCCAGCAGTGTAGGGGCGGCTGGAAACACCATATATTTT
CASSVGAAGNTIYF
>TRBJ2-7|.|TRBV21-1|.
TGTGCCAGCAGCAAAGTGCGGGATCGCTCCTACGAGCAGTACTTC
CASSKVRDRSYEQYF
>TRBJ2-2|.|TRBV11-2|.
TGTGCCAGCAGCTTAGGGCGCACCGGGGAGCTGTTTTTT
CASSLGRTGELFF
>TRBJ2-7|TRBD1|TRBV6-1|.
TGTGCCAGCACCATTAGGGACAGAGACTACGAGCAGTACTTC
CASTIRDRDYEQYF
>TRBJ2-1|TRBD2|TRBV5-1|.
TGCGCCAGCAGCTTGGAACTAGCGGGAGTCCCCTACAATGAGCAGTTCTTC
CASSLELAGVPYNEQFF
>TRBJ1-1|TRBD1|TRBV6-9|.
TGTGCCAGCAGTTACGGGGGACAGGGGAACACTGAAGCTTTCTTT
CASSYGGQGNTEAFF
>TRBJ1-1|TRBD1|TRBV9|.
TGTGCCAGCAGCGTTTTCGACAGGGCTCGGGAAGCTTTCTTT
CASSVFDRAREAFF
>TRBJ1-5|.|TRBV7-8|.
TGTGCCAGCAGCTTGAGGGGCGGCCTGGGTAATCAGCCCCAGCATTTT
CASSLRGGLGNQPQHF
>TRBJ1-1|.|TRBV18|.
TGTGCCAGCTCACCACTTGGGGGGGGTGAAGCTTTCTTT
CASSPLGGGEAFF
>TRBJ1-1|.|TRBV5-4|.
TGTGCCAGCAGCCTCTTAAGCAGGGCATCGGAGGCTGAAGCTTTCTTT
CASSLLSRASEAEAFF
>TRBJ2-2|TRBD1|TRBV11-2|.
TGTGCCAGCAGCTTAAACCCGGGACAGGGCATTGGCACCGGGGAGCTGTTTTTT
CASSLNPGQGIGTGELFF
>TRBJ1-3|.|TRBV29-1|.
TGCAGCGTTGCCCGGACAGACGGAAACACCATATATTTT
CSVARTDGNTIYF
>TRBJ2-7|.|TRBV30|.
TGTGCCTGGAGTGGGATTGAGTACTACGAGCAGTACTTC
CAWSGIEYYEQYF
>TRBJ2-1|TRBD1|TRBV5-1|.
TGCGCCAGCAGCCCACCGCGAACCGGGACAGGCTCCTACAATGAGCAGTTCTTC
CASSPPRTGTGSYNEQFF
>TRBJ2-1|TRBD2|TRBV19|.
TGTGCCAGTACTCGGACTAGCGGGAGAAGCAATGAGCAGTTCTTC
CASTRTSGRSNEQFF
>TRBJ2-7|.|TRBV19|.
TGTGCCAGTAGTAACAGGGCCTACGAGCAGTACTTC
CASSNRAYEQYF
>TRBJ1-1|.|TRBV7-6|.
TGTGCCAGCAGCACCCGGGAAGGCACTGAAGCTTTCTTT
CASSTREGTEAFF
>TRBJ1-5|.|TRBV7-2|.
TGTGCCAGCAGCCCGGGACTGACAAATCAGCCCCAGCATTTT
CASSPGLTNQPQHF